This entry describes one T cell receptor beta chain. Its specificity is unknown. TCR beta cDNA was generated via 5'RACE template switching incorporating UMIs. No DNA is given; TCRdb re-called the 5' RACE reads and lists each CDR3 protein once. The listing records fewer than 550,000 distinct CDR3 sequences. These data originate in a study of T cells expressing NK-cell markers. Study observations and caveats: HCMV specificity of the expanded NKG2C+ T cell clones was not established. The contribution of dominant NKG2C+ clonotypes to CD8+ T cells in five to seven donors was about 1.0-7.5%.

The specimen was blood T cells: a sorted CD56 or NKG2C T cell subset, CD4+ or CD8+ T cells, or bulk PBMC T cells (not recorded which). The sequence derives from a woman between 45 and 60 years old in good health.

CDR3 residues: CASSSLGGGRQETQYF. The chain is built from TRBV5-1 and TRBJ2-5; the TCRdb D gene call, TRBD2, has no DNA to confirm it. This CDR3 is 16 amino acids long. Germline values: CDR1 SGHRS, CDR2 YFSETQ.